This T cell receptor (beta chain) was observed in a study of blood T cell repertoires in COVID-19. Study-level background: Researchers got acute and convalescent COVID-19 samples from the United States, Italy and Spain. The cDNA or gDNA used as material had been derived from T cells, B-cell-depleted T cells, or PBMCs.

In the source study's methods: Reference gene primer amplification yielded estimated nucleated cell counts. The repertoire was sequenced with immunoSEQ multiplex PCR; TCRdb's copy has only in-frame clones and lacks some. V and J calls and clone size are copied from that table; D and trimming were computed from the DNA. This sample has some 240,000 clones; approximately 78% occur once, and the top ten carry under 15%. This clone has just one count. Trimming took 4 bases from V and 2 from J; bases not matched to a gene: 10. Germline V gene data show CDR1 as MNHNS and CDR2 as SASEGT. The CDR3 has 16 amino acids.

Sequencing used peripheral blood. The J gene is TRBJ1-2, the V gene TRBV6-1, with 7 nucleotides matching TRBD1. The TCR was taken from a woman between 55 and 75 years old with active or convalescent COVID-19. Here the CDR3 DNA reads TGTGCCAGCAGTGCGCACAGGGGCGCTGGGAACTATGGCTACACCTTC. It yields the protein CASSAHRGAGNYGYTF.